This is a list of T cell receptor beta chains from one sample in a study of blood T cells in healthy people across ages. TCRdb re-called the 5' RACE reads with MiXCR, one entry per CDR3 protein. Of 1.8 million or so distinct CDR3 sequences listed, roughly 43% were seen once; the top ten hold roughly 23%. Sequenced material: blood. Every receptor here comes from a human donor in good health. Each CDR3 is given with its conserved first and last residue. The order of the fields is CDR3 length, J gene, D gene, V gene, clone size, CDR3 DNA, CDR3 protein. The D gene is left open where the match is weak. Part of the rows lack a size; the others show once, few, many or a class for expanded clones.

>13|TRBJ2-7|NA|TRBV14|NA
TGTGCCAGCAGCCCATGGGGGGCCTACGAGCAGTACTTC
CASSPWGAYEQYF
>15|TRBJ2-1|NA|TRBV7-9|NA
TGTGCCAGCAGCGTTAGGCAGGGTGGATACAATGAGCAGTTCTTC
CASSVRQGGYNEQFF
>16|TRBJ2-1|TRBD1|TRBV7-6|NA
TGTGCCAGCAGCTTAGCCGGACAGGGGGGATACAATGGGCAGTTCTTC
CASSLAGQGGYNGQFF
>12|TRBJ1-4|TRBD1|TRBV7-9|NA
TGTGCCAGCAGCTCTCCGGACAGGGAACCGTTTTTT
CASSSPDREPFF
>12|TRBJ2-1|NA|TRBV10-3|NA
TGTGCCATCAGCCGTGGAGGGGATGAGCAGTTCTTC
CAISRGGDEQFF
>13|TRBJ2-1|NA|TRBV7-9|NA
TGTGCCAGCAGCGGACCGTCGGACAATGAGCAGTTCTTC
CASSGPSDNEQFF
>14|TRBJ1-5|NA|TRBV4-1|few
TGCGCCAGCAGCCAAGATAACGGGGCAGGGCCCCAGCATTTT
CASSQDNGAGPQHF
>13|TRBJ1-2|NA|TRBV2|few
TGTGCCAGCAGTGCTTCCGGGACGGATGGCTACACCTTC
CASSASGTDGYTF
>15|TRBJ1-6|NA|TRBV10-3|NA
TGTGCCATCAGTGAGTCGCGGCAGGAAGTTTCACCCCTCCACTTT
CAISESRQEVSPLHF
>17|TRBJ2-1|TRBD1|TRBV24-1|NA
TGTGCCACCAGTGTCCGGGGACTGACAGGGGGGATCAATGAGCAGTTCTTC
CATSVRGLTGGINEQFF
>16|TRBJ2-1|NA|TRBV20-1|few
TGCAGTGCTAGAGTGTCTGACAGTTGGAGGTACAATGAGCAGTTCTTC
CSARVSDSWRYNEQFF
>15|TRBJ2-5|TRBD1|TRBV6-2/TRBV6-3|NA
TGTGCCAGCAGTCCCACAGGGGGCATCTGGGAGACCCAGTACTTC
CASSPTGGIWETQYF
>14|TRBJ2-7|NA|TRBV6-2/TRBV6-3|few
TGTGCCAGCAGTAAGGACAGAATCGCCTACGAGCAGTACTTC
CASSKDRIAYEQYF
>12|TRBJ2-3|TRBD1|TRBV29-1|few
TGCAGCGCAGGACAGGTCGCAGATACGCAGTATTTT
CSAGQVADTQYF
>14|TRBJ1-6|NA|TRBV27|NA
TGTGCCAGCAGTACCAATTTTCTTTATTCACCCCTCCACTTT
CASSTNFLYSPLHF
>12|TRBJ1-1|NA|TRBV12-3/TRBV12-4|NA
TGTGCCAGCAGTCTCTACACCGAGGCGGCTTTCTTT
CASSLYTEAAFF
>15|TRBJ1-6|NA|TRBV20-1|NA
TGCAGTGCTGACGGTCAAGCCGGTGCCGATTCACCCCTCCACTTT
CSADGQAGADSPLHF
>14|TRBJ2-1|NA|TRBV4-3|few
TGCGCCAGCAGCCGAGAGGGACTTCACAATGAGCAGTTCTTC
CASSREGLHNEQFF
>15|TRBJ2-5|NA|TRBV10-3|NA
TGTGCCATCAGTGAGGTGTGGATCCGAGGAGAGACCCAGTACTTC
CAISEVWIRGETQYF
>15|TRBJ1-2|NA|TRBV20-1|few
TGCAGTGCTAGTTTCGGCGCAGGGGTATTCGATGGCTACACCTTC
CSASFGAGVFDGYTF
>17|TRBJ1-2|NA|TRBV19|NA
TGTGCCAGTAGTATACGCCATGAGGGACTATTACTTGATGGCTACACCTTC
CASSIRHEGLLLDGYTF
>15|TRBJ1-5|TRBD1|TRBV6-2/TRBV6-3|NA
TGTGCCAGCAGTTACTTGGACAGGCCCAATCAGCCCCGGCATTTT
CASSYLDRPNQPRHF
>16|TRBJ2-7|NA|TRBV5-4|NA
TGTGCCAGCAGCACCGAGGAAGGCGAGCACTCCTACGAGCAGTACTTC
CASSTEEGEHSYEQYF
>16|TRBJ1-5|NA|TRBV7-9|NA
TGTGCCAGCAGCCATGAGGGAACTTATAGCAATCAGCCCCAGCATTTT
CASSHEGTYSNQPQHF
>14|TRBJ1-3|NA|TRBV29-1|NA
TGCAGCGTTGTCAATCGGACTAGTGGAAACACCATATATTTT
CSVVNRTSGNTIYF
>15|TRBJ2-2|NA|TRBV9|NA
TGTGCCAGCAGCGCCAGGGGCCTGAACACCGGGGAGCTGTTTTTT
CASSARGLNTGELFF
>15|TRBJ2-5|NA|TRBV2|NA
TGTGCCAGCAGTGGCGCAGGGGGGTACCAAGAGACCCAGTACTTC
CASSGAGGYQETQYF
>12|TRBJ2-7|NA|TRBV5-1|NA
TGCGCCAGCGGGGTCACTCCCTACGGGCAGTACTTC
CASGVTPYGQYF
>16|TRBJ2-7|TRBD2|TRBV6-2/TRBV6-3|few
TGTGCCAGCAGTTACTCGAGACTAGCGGGGGCCTACGAGCAGTACTTC
CASSYSRLAGAYEQYF
>15|TRBJ2-1|TRBD1|TRBV12-3/TRBV12-4|few
TGTGCCAGCAGTTTAGTTGGGACAGGGCACAATGAGCAGTTCTTC
CASSLVGTGHNEQFF
>13|TRBJ2-5|NA|TRBV29-1|few
TGCAGCGTTCGAACAGGGACCCGAGAGACCCAGTACTTC
CSVRTGTRETQYF
>12|TRBJ1-1|NA|TRBV29-1|NA
TGCAGCGTTGAGACAGCGAACACTGAAGCTTTCTTT
CSVETANTEAFF
>15|TRBJ2-5|NA|TRBV7-2|few
TGTGCCAGCAGCCTACCGGGATCAGGGGCAAAGACCCAGTACTTC
CASSLPGSGAKTQYF
>17|TRBJ2-1|NA|TRBV5-5|NA
TGTGCCAGCAGCTTGGCCGACAGCCCCAGCTCCTACAATGAGCAGTTCTTC
CASSLADSPSSYNEQFF
>17|TRBJ2-1|TRBD2|TRBV28|few
TGTGCCAGCAGTTTAAGCGCGGGGACTAGCGGTCACAATGAGCAGTTCTTC
CASSLSAGTSGHNEQFF
>14|TRBJ2-1|TRBD2|TRBV12-3/TRBV12-4|NA
TGTGCCGGCACTGAGCGGGGGGGTTACAATGAGCAGTTCTTC
CAGTERGGYNEQFF
>15|TRBJ2-1|TRBD1|TRBV6-5|NA
TGTGCCAGCAGCCTAAATGGTATAGACAGGGGGATCCGGTTCTTC
CASSLNGIDRGIRFF
>14|TRBJ2-5|NA|TRBV5-1|NA
TGCGCCAGCGCACCGGGACTCTCGGGAGAGACCCAGTACTTC
CASAPGLSGETQYF
>13|TRBJ1-1|TRBD1|TRBV20-1|few
TGCAGTGCTAGGGACAGGGGAGGAACTGAAGCTTTCTTT
CSARDRGGTEAFF
>13|TRBJ2-1|TRBD2|TRBV10-3|few
TGTGCCATCACGGCTAGCGGGGAAGATGAGCAGTTCTTC
CAITASGEDEQFF
>14|TRBJ2-3|NA|TRBV4-3|NA
TGCGCCAGCAGCCAAGATCGTAGGGCAGATACGCAGTATTTT
CASSQDRRADTQYF
>14|TRBJ2-3|NA|TRBV6-5|few
TGTGCCAGCAGTTACGCGCTAGGGGCAGATATGCAGTATTTT
CASSYALGADMQYF
>14|TRBJ1-5|NA|TRBV5-1|NA
TGCGCCAGCAGCTACACAGGGATCAATCAGCCCCAGCATTTT
CASSYTGINQPQHF
>13|TRBJ1-1|NA|TRBV29-1|few
TGCAGCGTTGCTTCGGACAGTCCTGAGCGAGCTTTCTTT
CSVASDSPERAFF
>13|TRBJ1-1|NA|TRBV9|NA
TGTGCCAGCAGCGCCCCGGGGTACACTGAAGCTTTCTTT
CASSAPGYTEAFF
>13|TRBJ2-1|NA|TRBV10-3|NA
TGTGCCATCAGTGAGTACGGGCGCTCTGAGCAGTTCTTC
CAISEYGRSEQFF